A single sample is the source of the 2 T cell receptor beta chains below, sequenced in a study of blood T cell repertoires in COVID-19. Repertoires were generated with immunoSEQ multiplex PCR, while TCRdb's copy carries only in-frame clones and drops some. The sample lists about 190,000 clones; under 80% were seen once. The sequenced sample was peripheral blood. These receptors were collected from a woman aged 50 to 60 with acute or convalescent COVID-19.

There are a few counts of this clone. The chain links TRBV19 to TRBJ2-2, with D possibly matching TRBD1 (6 bases). The V end was cut by 5 bases, the J end by 7 bases, with 14 bases between. Germline V CDR1 and CDR2: LNHDA, SQIVND (reference sequence). The CDR3 runs to 14 residues. In DNA form, the CDR3 reads TGTGCCAGTAGTCCGGATTACAGGGTCGGGGAGCTGTTTTTT. This sequence encodes CASSPDYRVGELFF. Based on the CDR3 plus reference TRBV19 and TRBJ2-2, the full variable domain is DGGITQSPKYLFRKEGQNVTLSCEQNLNHDAMYWYRQDPGQGLRLIYYSQIVNDFQKGDIAEGYSVSREKKESFPLTVTSAQKNPTAFYLCASSPDYRVGELFFGEGSRLTVL.

The chain combines TRBV18 with TRBJ1-5; D possibly corresponds to TRBD1 (5 bases). The CDR3 is 15 residues long. Germline CDR1 KGHSH, CDR2 LQKENI. Trimming stripped 3 bases from V and 3 bases from J, with 12 bases between. DNA of the CDR3: TGTGCCAGCTCACCCGGCGGGACCTACAATCAGCCCCAGCATTTT. It specifies CASSPGGTYNQPQHF.